The clone carrying this TCR beta chain was counted only a few times. What it binds is unknown. Barcoded TCR alpha and TCR beta cDNA libraries with UMIs came from 5'RACE using constant-segment primers. TCRdb passed the 5' RACE reads through MiXCR, listing each CDR3 protein once. Here the sample spans roughly 280,000 distinct CDR3 sequences, 7% to 10% being singletons. The data were taken from a study of T-cell memory formation after mild COVID-19. Notes on the study in general: Shrinking CD4+ clones resided mostly in CM and EM, and CD8+ ones in EMRA. Pre-infection memory carried some responding clones, suggesting that cross-reactive memory joined.

Trimming took 6 bases from V and 5 from J, leaving 13 bases between them. CDR3 size: 13 residues. In germline, CDR1 is LGHDT, CDR2 YNNKEL (reference sequence). The V gene is TRBV3-1, the J gene TRBJ2-5; D may be TRBD2 (6 bases). The sample consisted of PBMCs or a T cell subset sorted from them (not recorded which). This clonotype was sampled from a man younger than 35 who had mild COVID-19 (a few samples of this study predate the infection). Cell type and time point are not known. In DNA form, the CDR3 reads TGTGCCAGCAGGCATAGCGGTGGGGAGACCCAGTACTTC. Translated: CASRHSGGETQYF.